These 23 T cell receptor beta chains were all obtained from the same sample, sequenced in a study of CD8+CD57+ T cells in acquired aplastic anemia. For CDR3 and TCR beta VDJ profiling, genomic DNA was the template used. TCRdb independently ran MiXCR on the reads; one entry per CDR3 protein. The sample includes around 250,000 distinct CDR3 sequences, roughly half of them seen just once. The sequencing input was sorted CD4+, CD8+, or CD8+CD57+ T cells (not recorded which) from PBMCs. Every receptor here comes from a human donor with severe aplastic anemia or a healthy control (not recorded which).

This clonotype was detected ten times or more. V is TRBV19 and J is TRBJ2-2, with 8 positions matching TRBD1. V lost 4 bases to trimming and J lost 0 bases; unmatched junction nucleotides: 4. This CDR3 is built from 16 residues. Germline V gives CDR1 LNHDA, CDR2 SQIVND (reference sequence). For the CDR3, the DNA is TGTGCCAGTAGTACCCTACAGGGGGCGAACACCGGGGAGCTGTTTTTT. Its protein product is CASSTLQGANTGELFF.

The chain uses TRBV29-1 and TRBJ2-1; TRBD2 matches 12 bases. Germline V lookup: CDR1 SQVTM, CDR2 ANQGSEA. J lost 7 bases, V lost 7 bases, and 11 bases had no gene match. The CDR3 extends over 15 amino acids. CDR3 region: CSAVGLAGGRNEQFF. In nucleotides, the CDR3 is TGCAGCGCTGTGGGGCTAGCGGGAGGGAGGAATGAGCAGTTCTTC.

The CDR3: CASSQTRTSGQTQYF. As DNA, the CDR3 is TGTGCCAGCAGCCAGACCCGGACTAGCGGGCAGACCCAGTACTTC. The J gene is TRBJ2-5, the V gene TRBV7-8; 11 bases fit TRBD2. The V gene end was trimmed by 5 bases and the J gene end by 6 bases; junction bases not matched to a gene: 8. The CDR3 covers 15 residues. CDR1 SGHVS and CDR2 FQNEAQ come from the germline V gene.

This clonotype was recorded many times. The V and J genes are TRBV12-3 or TRBV12-4 and TRBJ2-5; 9 bases match TRBD1. V lost 0 bases to trimming and J lost 3 bases; unmatched junction nucleotides: 5. The CDR3 loop spans 16 amino acids. CDR3: CASSLAGDREKETQYF. As DNA, the CDR3 is TGTGCCAGCAGTTTAGCGGGGGACAGGGAAAAAGAGACCCAGTACTTC.

This sequence joins TRBV2 and TRBJ2-7, with no clear D. This CDR3 contains 12 residues. Per germline, CDR1 SNHLY and CDR2 FYNNEI. Deletions cut 7 bases from V and 2 bases from J, with 9 bases between. The CDR3 is CASTAYPYEQYF. In DNA, the CDR3 is TGTGCCAGCACGGCTTACCCCTACGAGCAGTACTTC.

V gene TRBV20-1 combines with J gene TRBJ2-1, with 12 bases lining up with TRBD1. J gave up 8 bases and V 3 bases, and 8 bases lay outside the gene matches. The germline CDR1 and CDR2 sequences are DFQATT and SNEGSKA (reference sequence). This CDR3 has 15 amino acids. This CDR3 is CSASPPGQGADEQFF. CDR3 DNA sequence: TGCAGTGCTAGCCCTCCGGGACAGGGGGCAGATGAGCAGTTCTTC.

J is TRBJ2-7 and V is TRBV7-8; D is possibly TRBD1 (6 bases). CDR1 is SGHVS and CDR2 is FQNEAQ in the germline V gene. The V gene lost 5 bases and the J gene lost 11 bases, with 22 bases spanning the gap. The CDR3 runs 14 residues. In nucleotides, the CDR3 is TGTGCCAGCAGCCGTATACAAAGCAGGGGACCGGAGTACTTC. Translated, it gives CASSRIQSRGPEYF. The complete variable domain, with remaining parts taken from reference TRBV7-8 and TRBJ2-7, reads GAGVSQSPRYKVAKRGQDVALRCDPISGHVSLFWYQQALGQGPEFLTYFQNEAQLDKSGLPSDRFFAERPEGSVSTLKIQRTQQEDSAVYLCASSRIQSRGPEYFGPGTRLTVT.

This clonotype was counted only a few times. The CDR3 bases are TGTGCCAGCAGCTTAGCGAGGCTAGCGGTTAACACCGGGGAGCTGTTTTTT. This translates into CASSLARLAVNTGELFF. The chain uses TRBV7-8 and TRBJ2-2; 7 bases fit TRBD2. V was pared by 0 bases and J by 2 bases, with 6 bases of the junction left unmatched. This CDR3 region has 17 residues. From germline, CDR1 is SGHVS and CDR2 FQNEAQ.

With regard to this clonotype: A read error is likely, as this CDR3 ends without the conserved phenylalanine or tryptophan. J is TRBJ1-5 and V is TRBV9; possible D gene TRBD1, 6 bases. The germline V gene encodes CDR1 SGDLS and CDR2 YYNGEE. Trimming pared 3 bases from V and 3 bases from J, leaving 16 bases between. The CDR3 sequence is 16 residues long. CDR3 sequence (DNA): TGTGCCAGCAGCGAGGGGAGGGGGGGTAACAATCAGCCCCAGCATCTT. Residues: CASSEGRGGNNQPQHL.

This sequence joins TRBV9 and TRBJ2-5; weak D call: TRBD1 (5 bases). This CDR3 has 14 amino acids. V was shortened by 0 bases and J by 3 bases, with 9 bases between the two germline ends. Germline values: CDR1 SGDLS, CDR2 YYNGEE. CDR3 sequence: CASSVGQGEETQYF. In DNA form, the CDR3 reads TGTGCCAGCAGCGTAGGGCAGGGCGAAGAGACCCAGTACTTC.

The chain is built from TRBV29-1 and TRBJ1-2, with TRBD1 identical over 10 bases. V lost 6 bases and J lost 5; bases outside the gene matches: 6. The V gene's germline CDR1 is SQVTM and CDR2 ANQGSEA. This CDR3 is built from 13 residues. Here the CDR3 reads CSVRWGQGYGYTF. The CDR3 region has the DNA TGCAGCGTGAGGTGGGGACAGGGGTATGGCTACACCTTC.

This clonotype has a handful of counts. The rearrangement links TRBV2 to TRBJ1-2, with D hard to call. The CDR3 has 15 amino acids. The V gene lost 1 base and the J gene lost 2 bases, with 11 bases spanning the gap. Per the germline V gene, CDR1 is SNHLY and CDR2 is FYNNEI. CDR3 residues: CASSEEGNLNYGYTF. CDR3 coding DNA: TGTGCCAGCAGTGAAGAAGGCAATCTCAACTATGGCTACACCTTC.

This sequence joins TRBV6-2 or TRBV6-3 and TRBJ1-6; TRBD1 might be the D (5 bases). The CDR3 extends over 13 amino acids. CDR1 is MNHEY, CDR2 SVGEGT, per germline. V was shortened by 8 bases and J by 11 bases, with 16 bases between the two germline ends. Here the CDR3 reads CASQATARTPLHF. CDR3 sequence (DNA): TGTGCCAGCCAAGCGACAGCAAGGACACCCCTCCACTTT.

V usage is TRBV19 and J usage is TRBJ2-7, with 9 bases identical to TRBD1. V trimming: 7 bases; J trimming: 4 bases; junction bases outside the gene matches: 17. This CDR3 region has 17 residues. Germline values: CDR1 LNHDA, CDR2 SQIVND (reference sequence). CDR3 in amino acids: CASTITRDRVLKYEQYF. The CDR3 DNA is TGTGCCAGTACCATTACCCGGGACAGGGTACTGAAGTACGAGCAGTACTTC.

This clonotype was counted once. The chain links TRBV25-1 to TRBJ1-4; perhaps TRBD1 as D (5 bases). The germline V gene has CDR1 MGHDK and CDR2 SYGVNS. V was pared by 7 bases and J by 7 bases, with 13 bases between. This CDR3 has 13 amino acids. As DNA, the CDR3 is TGTGCCAGCAAAACGGGGCTTACTGAAAAACTGTTTTTT. Translated: CASKTGLTEKLFF.

This clonotype was recorded at least ten times. This sequence joins TRBV6-5 and TRBJ1-1; 7 positions agree with TRBD1. Germline CDR1 is MNHEY and CDR2 is SVGAGI. This CDR3 spans 16 amino acids. The V segment lost 6 bases and the J segment 1 base; nucleotides outside the gene matches: 11. The CDR3 sequence is CASRWDSGGQNTEAFF. The CDR3 DNA reads TGTGCCAGCAGATGGGACAGTGGCGGCCAGAACACTGAAGCTTTCTTT.

This clonotype was counted ten times or more. This sequence joins TRBV12-3 or TRBV12-4 and TRBJ1-2; possible D gene TRBD1, 5 bases. Trimming removed 4 bases at V and 9 bases at J, with 12 bases between. CDR3 length: 12 amino acids. The DNA of the CDR3 is TGTGCCAGCAGTTCGACAGCCCCAAGCTACACCTTC. Its translation is CASSSTAPSYTF.

This clonotype was counted between two and nine times. The chain is built from TRBV5-1 and TRBJ2-5, with TRBD2 matching over 7 bases. The junction had 6 bases not matched to a gene; V was cut back by 6 bases and J by 1 base. Germline CDR1 is SGHRS and CDR2 is YFSETQ. The CDR3 has 14 residues. The CDR3, as DNA: TGCGCCAGCACCTCTAGCGGCTCCCAAGAGACCCAGTACTTC. Amino acids: CASTSSGSQETQYF.

The chain uses TRBV25-1 and TRBJ2-5; D ambiguous. CDR1 and CDR2 (germline): MGHDK, SYGVNS. The CDR3 runs to 15 residues. Trimming shortened V by 2 bases and J by 5 bases, and 15 bases separated the two germline ends. This CDR3 reads CASSETVGLAETQYF. CDR3 sequence (DNA): TGTGCCAGCAGTGAAACCGTGGGTCTGGCGGAGACCCAGTACTTC.

The V and J genes are TRBV10-3 and TRBJ2-2; possible D gene TRBD2, 7 bases. The CDR3 spans 13 residues. Looked up from germline, CDR1 is ENHRY and CDR2 is SYGVKD. Trimming removed 11 bases at V and 1 base at J, with 11 bases between. The CDR3 loop reads CAGGGQNTGELFF. The CDR3 bases are TGTGCCGGGGGGGGGCAGAACACCGGGGAGCTGTTTTTT.

About this clonotype: A much larger clone lies one base from this, so it may be a read error. This chain links TRBV6-1 with TRBJ2-5, with unresolved D. The CDR3 totals 14 residues. Germline values: CDR1 MNHNS, CDR2 SASEGT. Trimming took off 5 bases at V and 2 bases at J, with 12 bases between the two ends. CDR3 protein: CASSYSNLQETQYF. CDR3 nucleotides: TGTGCCAGCAGTTACTCGAACCTACAAGAGACCCAGTACTTC.

In its sample, this clonotype was seen many times. The chain recombines TRBV5-8 with TRBJ1-1; TRBD1 aligns across 7 bases. The V gene end was trimmed by 2 bases and the J gene end by 5 bases; junction bases not matched to a gene: 6. This CDR3 region has 14 residues. Germline loops: CDR1 SGHTS, CDR2 YDEGEE. This CDR3 is CASSLGGGDTEAFF. Written as DNA, the CDR3 is TGTGCCAGCAGCTTAGGAGGGGGCGATACTGAAGCTTTCTTT.

The chain employs TRBV11-2 and TRBJ2-5; 9 positions match TRBD2. This CDR3 is built from 18 residues. Germline trimming cut 5 bases from V and 0 bases from J; bases unmatched to any gene: 13. Germline V CDR1 and CDR2: SGHAT, FQNNGV. The CDR3 sequence: CASSQGLSSGGNQETQYF. The CDR3 region has the DNA TGTGCCAGCAGCCAAGGACTGAGTAGCGGGGGAAACCAAGAGACCCAGTACTTC.